These 32 T cell receptor beta chains share one sample of origin, sequenced in a study of cytomegalovirus exposure and HLA in healthy donors (dated 2017 in TCRdb). The library relied on the immunoSEQ multiplex PCR assay. The multiplex PCR relied on a mix of 60 forward primers for TCR Vbeta segments and 13 reverse primers for TCR Jbeta segments. Entries here come from immuneACCESS through TCRdb and include only in-frame sequences with V and J called. Some clones fail to appear in such tables; in the studies checked, an unresolved V gene covers under half of the shortfall, and the cause of the remainder is unknown. The sample table holds around 300,000 clones, of which 72% were seen once. Approximately 2.3% of the sample belongs to the ten largest clones. The material sequenced was PBMCs. These receptors were obtained from a female donor in good health and CMV-seronegative.

In the case of this clone: Other DNA sequences in this sample translate to the same CDR3. The rearrangement uses TRBV18 and TRBJ1-5; 7 bases match TRBD1. The CDR3 length is 13 residues. Per the germline V gene, CDR1 is KGHSH and CDR2 is LQKENI. With V trimmed by 3 bases and J by 4 bases, 0 bases remained unmatched. The CDR3 region is CASSPDRNQPQHF. CDR3 DNA sequence: TGTGCCAGCTCACCGGACAGGAATCAGCCCCAGCATTTT.

CDR3 sequence reads: CASSDVGGGGANVLTF. DNA for the CDR3: TGTGCCAGCAGTGATGTGGGAGGGGGTGGGGCCAACGTCCTGACTTTC. The chain uses TRBV2 and TRBJ2-6, with D perhaps TRBD2 (7 bases). V lost 3 bases and J 3 bases, leaving 12 bases between the germline ends. Germline V lookup: CDR1 SNHLY, CDR2 FYNNEI. This CDR3 is 16 amino acids long.

The chain recombines TRBV6-1 with TRBJ2-1; D not certain. Trimming pared 6 bases from V and 1 base from J, leaving 10 bases between. CDR1 and CDR2 from the germline V gene are MNHNS and SASEGT. This CDR3 comprises 14 residues. CDR3 nucleotides: TGTGCCAGCAGGCTGGTCGGGTCCTACAATGAGCAGTTCTTC. It yields the protein CASRLVGSYNEQFF.

This clone was observed once. The chain links TRBV6-5 to TRBJ1-5; D call uncertain. This CDR3 contains 13 residues. Trimming cost V 3 bases and J 4 bases, with 7 bases left between them. The germline V gene has CDR1 MNHEY and CDR2 SVGAGI. The chain's CDR3 is CASSYGRNQPQHF. CDR3 in DNA: TGTGCCAGCAGTTATGGGAGGAATCAGCCCCAGCATTTT.

The chain has TRBV10-3 and TRBJ2-3; tentative D call: TRBD2 (6 bases). Looked up from germline, CDR1 is ENHRY and CDR2 is SYGVKD. The V gene lost 7 bases and the J gene lost 2 bases, with 16 bases spanning the gap. The CDR3 consists of 15 residues. Written as DNA, the CDR3 is TGTGCCATCACCCCGGGACTCCTATTCACAGATACGCAGTATTTT. It codes for CAITPGLLFTDTQYF.

This sequence joins TRBV15 and TRBJ2-6; D uncertain. This CDR3 is 15 amino acids long. V lost 5 bases and J lost 3, with 11 bases in between. Germline lookup yields CDR1 LNHNV and CDR2 YYDKDF (reference sequence). CDR3 coding DNA: TGTGCCACCAGCCGAGGCGGTTATGGGGCCAACGTCCTGACTTTC. Its protein product is CATSRGGYGANVLTF.

This chain joins TRBV7-2 and TRBJ1-5; TRBD1 is a possible D gene (6 bases). CDR1 and CDR2 from the germline V gene are SGHTA and FQGNSA. CDR3 length equals 18 residues. V dropped 1 base and J dropped 7 bases, with 23 bases sitting between them. CDR3 DNA sequence: TGTGCCAGCAGCTTAGACCCGAGGGGGAGAGGGATAGGACAGCCCCAGCATTTT. Protein sequence: CASSLDPRGRGIGQPQHF.

In this sample, this clone turned up once. The CDR3, as DNA: TGTGCCAGCAGTTTACTGCAGGGGGCGCTTGGCTACACCTTC. Its translation is CASSLLQGALGYTF. The chain recombines TRBV28 with TRBJ1-2; 8 bases fit TRBD1. After removal of 2 bases from V and 7 bases from J, the junction contained 6 bases not matched to a gene. The germline CDR1 and CDR2 sequences are MDHEN and SYDVKM. This CDR3 region has 14 residues.

This rearrangement joins TRBV11-3 to TRBJ1-3; D ambiguous. V gave up 1 base and J gave up 4 bases, with 8 bases separating them. Per germline, CDR1 SGHNT and CDR2 YENEEA. CDR3 length equals 14 residues. CDR3 coding DNA: TGTGCCAGCAGCTTAGGCCAGAACGGAAACACCATATATTTT. As protein: CASSLGQNGNTIYF.

This rearrangement joins TRBV7-9 to TRBJ2-7; 16 nucleotides match TRBD2. Germline CDR1 reads SEHNR; CDR2 reads FQNEAQ (reference sequence). This CDR3 comprises 18 residues. V trimming: 5 bases; J trimming: 2 bases; junction bases outside the gene matches: 9. CDR3 DNA: TGTGCCAGCAGCCCGGGACTAGCGGGAGGGCGGGGCACCTACGAGCAGTACTTC. This sequence encodes CASSPGLAGGRGTYEQYF.

The J gene is TRBJ1-3, the V gene TRBV25-1, with 9 bases identical to TRBD1. Germline V lookup: CDR1 MGHDK, CDR2 SYGVNS. The V gene end was trimmed by 2 bases and the J gene end by 2 bases; junction bases not matched to a gene: 1. The CDR3 extends over 15 amino acids. Here the CDR3 reads CASSERTGAGNTIYF. CDR3 sequence (DNA): TGTGCCAGCAGTGAACGGACAGGGGCTGGAAACACCATATATTTT.

The V and J genes are TRBV19 and TRBJ2-7; 8 nucleotides agree with TRBD1. CDR3 length: 14 residues. V gave up 5 bases and J gave up 1 base; unmatched junction bases: 4. The V gene's germline CDR1 is LNHDA and CDR2 SQIVND (reference sequence). The CDR3 region has the DNA TGTGCCAGTAGTCTGACAGGGGCTTCCTACGAGCAGTACTTC. Its protein is CASSLTGASYEQYF.

The chain uses TRBV7-2 and TRBJ1-2; D call uncertain. The CDR3 runs to 14 residues. The germline V and J ends were trimmed by 1 base and 4 bases, with 10 bases remaining between them. Germline loops: CDR1 SGHTA, CDR2 FQGNSA. CDR3 amino acids: CASSLVGRGYGYTF. The CDR3 DNA reads as TGTGCCAGCAGCTTAGTAGGACGGGGCTATGGCTACACCTTC.

This sequence joins TRBV9 and TRBJ2-3, with a tentative D call TRBD2 (5 bases). V was trimmed by 0 bases and J by 1 base, leaving 9 bases between them. This CDR3 is 15 amino acids long. Germline CDR1 SGDLS, CDR2 YYNGEE. The CDR3 spells CASSVVEGRTDTQYF. CDR3 DNA: TGTGCCAGCAGCGTAGTTGAGGGCCGCACAGATACGCAGTATTTT.

V usage is TRBV7-2 and J usage is TRBJ2-7, with D perhaps TRBD1 (6 bases). This CDR3 has 12 amino acids. CDR1 and CDR2 (germline): SGHTA, FQGNSA. The V end lost 6 bases, the J end lost 6 bases, and 12 bases lay between the germline ends. CDR3 in amino acids: CASSPQGAEQYF. The CDR3 DNA reads as TGTGCCAGCAGTCCACAGGGCGCCGAGCAGTACTTC.

The V gene is TRBV30, the J gene TRBJ1-4, with D perhaps matching TRBD1 (5 bases). V lost 1 base and J lost 3, with 9 bases in between. Germline V lookup: CDR1 GTSNPN, CDR2 SVGIG (reference sequence). The CDR3 contains 14 residues. In DNA, the CDR3 is TGTGCCTGGAGTGGTCCAGGGTCTAATGAAAAACTGTTTTTT. Its translation is CAWSGPGSNEKLFF. Complete variable domain (other parts from reference TRBV30 and TRBJ1-4): SQTIHQWPATLVQPVGSPLSLECTVEGTSNPNLYWYRQAAGRGLQLLFYSVGIGQISSEVPQNLSASRPQDRQFILSSKKLLLSDSGFYLCAWSGPGSNEKLFFGSGTQLSVL.

J is TRBJ2-7 and V is TRBV4-1; 10 nucleotides agree with TRBD1. The trim removed 4 bases at V and 3 bases at J, leaving 12 bases unmatched. The CDR3 totals 17 residues. Germline V lookup: CDR1 MGHRA, CDR2 YSYEKL. The CDR3 here is CASSLGSLRDRGYEQYF. CDR3 sequence (DNA): TGCGCCAGCAGCCTCGGGAGCCTCCGGGACAGGGGCTACGAGCAGTACTTC.

This clone turned up a few times. This sequence joins TRBV27 and TRBJ2-7; the D is unclear. Germline V gene lookup returns CDR1 MNHEY and CDR2 SMNVEV (reference sequence). Deletions cut 6 bases from V and 0 bases from J, with 9 bases between. The CDR3 runs to 13 residues. In DNA, the CDR3 is TGTGCCAGCAGAAAGACGGGCTCCTACGAGCAGTACTTC. Protein sequence: CASRKTGSYEQYF.

This clone occurred once. The chain carries TRBV14 and TRBJ2-3; D is perhaps TRBD2 (7 bases). Per the germline V gene, CDR1 is SGHDN and CDR2 is FVKESK. The germline V and J ends were trimmed by 1 base and 1 base, with 12 bases remaining between them. The CDR3 sequence is 16 residues long. The CDR3 bases are TGTGCCAGCAGCCAAGGAGGGGGAGGGGGCACAGATACGCAGTATTTT. It translates to CASSQGGGGGTDTQYF.

The gene calls are TRBV7-6 and TRBJ2-4; the match to TRBD2 covers 11 bases. The germline CDR1 and CDR2 sequences are SGHVS and FNYEAQ. There are 16 residues in the CDR3. The J segment lost 0 bases and the V segment lost 3 bases, leaving 1 base of the junction unmatched. CDR3 coding DNA: TGTGCCAGCAGCTTTGGACTAGCGGGAGCCAAAAACATTCAGTACTTC. It encodes CASSFGLAGAKNIQYF. Using reference TRBV7-6 and TRBJ2-4 for the parts outside the CDR3, the full variable domain is GAGVSQSPRYKVTKRGQDVALRCDPISGHVSLYWYRQALGQGPEFLTYFNYEAQQDKSGLPNDRFSAERPEGSISTLTIQRTEQRDSAMYRCASSFGLAGAKNIQYFGAGTRLSVL.

This chain uses TRBV28 with TRBJ2-7, with D possibly being TRBD2 (5 bases). V shed 7 bases and J shed 3 bases, with 16 bases lying between them. From germline, CDR1 is MDHEN and CDR2 SYDVKM. This CDR3 spans 14 amino acids. This CDR3 is CASKGRATSYEQYF. CDR3 coding DNA: TGTGCCAGCAAGGGAAGAGCCACTAGCTACGAGCAGTACTTC.

The chain joins TRBV6-1 to TRBJ2-7; D is ambiguous. CDR3 size: 14 residues. V was shortened by 6 bases and J by 0 bases, with 12 bases between the two germline ends. CDR1 is MNHNS and CDR2 is SASEGT in the germline V gene. The DNA of the CDR3 is TGTGCCAGCAGAGCCTTCACCAACTCCTACGAGCAGTACTTC. Amino acid sequence: CASRAFTNSYEQYF.

CDR3 DNA sequence: TGTGCCAGCAGCTTAACAGTGGCGCAGGGGGGAGATACGCAGTATTTT. Protein: CASSLTVAQGGDTQYF. V usage is TRBV11-2 and J usage is TRBJ2-3, with D perhaps matching TRBD1 (7 bases). This CDR3 contains 16 residues. V gave up 2 bases and J gave up 5 bases, with 17 bases separating them. Germline assignment: CDR1 SGHAT and CDR2 FQNNGV.

About this clone: Germline and junction disagree at one end, which may indicate a read error. CDR3 bases: TGTGCCAGCAGTGAATCATGGGCCCGCAACCAGCCCCAGCATTTT. It translates to CASSESWARNQPQHF. The V gene is TRBV6-1, the J gene TRBJ1-5, with D unclear. Germline V lookup: CDR1 MNHNS, CDR2 SASEGT. This CDR3 has 15 amino acids.

This clone is a singleton in its sample. The V and J genes are TRBV19 and TRBJ2-1; 8 bases agree with TRBD1. The CDR3 is 13 amino acids. Germline values: CDR1 LNHDA, CDR2 SQIVND (reference sequence). The junction had 6 bases not matched to a gene; V was cut back by 5 bases and J by 9 bases. As DNA, the CDR3 is TGTGCCAGTAGTCCGGACAGGGCGGCTGAGCAGTTCTTC. Translation gives CASSPDRAAEQFF. The full variable domain, its missing parts supplied by reference TRBV19 and TRBJ2-1, is DGGITQSPKYLFRKEGQNVTLSCEQNLNHDAMYWYRQDPGQGLRLIYYSQIVNDFQKGDIAEGYSVSREKKESFPLTVTSAQKNPTAFYLCASSPDRAAEQFFGPGTRLTVL.

V usage is TRBV6-1 and J usage is TRBJ1-5, with TRBD1 matching over 9 bases. The germline CDR1 and CDR2 sequences are MNHNS and SASEGT. This CDR3 contains 16 residues. J was trimmed by 5 bases and V by 4 bases; bases with no gene match: 9. CDR3 region: CASSVSGTGLDQPQHF. DNA for the CDR3: TGTGCCAGCAGTGTTTCCGGGACAGGGTTGGATCAGCCCCAGCATTTT.

The V and J genes are TRBV9 and TRBJ2-7; 9 bases line up with TRBD2. The CDR3 loop spans 15 amino acids. The V segment lost 1 base and the J segment 5 bases; nucleotides outside the gene matches: 7. Germline CDR1 is SGDLS and CDR2 is YYNGEE. The CDR3 DNA sequence: TGTGCCAGCAGCGTAATGGGACTAGCTCTCCACGAGCAGTACTTC. Encoded protein: CASSVMGLALHEQYF.

The chain joins TRBV7-8 to TRBJ1-1; D is uncertain. The CDR3 totals 14 residues. Germline V CDR1 and CDR2: SGHVS, FQNEAQ. Between the trimmed V and J ends, which lost 2 bases and 1 base, there was a span of 8 bases. CDR3 sequence (DNA): TGTGCCAGCAGCTTATTCTCAGGGAACACTGAAGCTTTCTTT. This encodes CASSLFSGNTEAFF.

This rearrangement joins TRBV18 to TRBJ2-7; D gene ambiguous. CDR1 is KGHSH, CDR2 LQKENI, per germline. The CDR3 runs 14 residues. The V gene lost 3 bases and the J gene lost 3 bases, with 12 bases spanning the gap. CDR3 sequence (DNA): TGTGCCAGCTCACCGGGCAGAAACAACTACGAGCAGTACTTC. Translated: CASSPGRNNYEQYF.

The sample holds a few counts of this clone. The chain has TRBV5-1 and TRBJ1-3; D remains unclear. Trimming stripped 5 bases from V and 8 bases from J, with 14 bases between. The CDR3 is made up of 13 amino acids. The germline CDR1 and CDR2 sequences are SGHRS and YFSETQ. In DNA form, the CDR3 reads TGCGCCAGCAGACTGGACGTCGGGGACACCATATATTTT. Translation gives CASRLDVGDTIYF.

The chain joins TRBV7-3 to TRBJ2-2, with TRBD1 matching over 9 bases. Trimming removed 5 bases from V and 2 bases from J; junction bases left unmatched: 9. Germline CDR1 is SGHTA and CDR2 is FQGTGA. The CDR3 contains 17 residues. DNA of the CDR3: TGTGCCAGCAGCCCGGCCCGGACAGGGGTAAACACCGGGGAGCTGTTTTTT. It is translated as CASSPARTGVNTGELFF.

This chain links TRBV19 with TRBJ2-3, with D maybe TRBD2 (5 bases). Per the germline V gene, CDR1 is LNHDA and CDR2 is SQIVND (reference sequence). V lost 2 bases to trimming and J lost 3 bases, with 9 bases between them. This CDR3 is 14 amino acids long. The CDR3 loop reads CASSIFSGTDTQYF. The CDR3 DNA is TGTGCCAGTAGTATATTTTCGGGAACAGATACGCAGTATTTT. The full variable domain, its missing parts supplied by reference TRBV19 and TRBJ2-3, is DGGITQSPKYLFRKEGQNVTLSCEQNLNHDAMYWYRQDPGQGLRLIYYSQIVNDFQKGDIAEGYSVSREKKESFPLTVTSAQKNPTAFYLCASSIFSGTDTQYFGPGTRLTVL.